The source of this T cell receptor (beta chain) is a study of CD8+ T cells in alopecia areata. The treatment here: oral pan-JAK inhibitor, 5-10 mg twice daily. After isolation, RNA underwent reverse transcription to generate cDNA as the sequencing template. TCRdb's copy holds only in-frame clones and misses some; the assay was immunoSEQ multiplex PCR. Here the sample spans some 200,000 clones, more than 55% being singletons. Notes on this clone: Other nucleotide sequences in the sample specify the same CDR3.

The CDR3 length is 13 residues. Deletions cut 0 bases from V and 1 base from J, with 3 bases between. Germline V lookup: CDR1 SGDLS, CDR2 YYNGEE. Material: CD4+ T cells sorted from blood, obtained at week 4, from a patient treated with tofacitinib. The source is a human donor with alopecia areata. V and J are TRBV9 and TRBJ2-3; D gene uncertain. Here the CDR3 DNA reads TGTGCCAGCAGCGTAGGGGGCACAGATACGCAGTATTTT. Translating it yields CASSVGGTDTQYF.